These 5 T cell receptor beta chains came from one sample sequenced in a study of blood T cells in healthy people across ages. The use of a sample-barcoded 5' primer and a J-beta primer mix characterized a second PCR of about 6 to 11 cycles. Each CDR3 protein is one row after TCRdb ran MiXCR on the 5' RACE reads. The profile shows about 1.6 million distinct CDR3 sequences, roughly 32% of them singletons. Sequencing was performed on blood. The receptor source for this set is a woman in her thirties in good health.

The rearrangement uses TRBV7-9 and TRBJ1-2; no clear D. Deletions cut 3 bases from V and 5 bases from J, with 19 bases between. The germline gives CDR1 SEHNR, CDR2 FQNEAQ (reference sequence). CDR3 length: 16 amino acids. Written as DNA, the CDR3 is TGTGCCAGCAGCTTCCAGCCCGGTCTGATTCAATATGGCTACACCTTC. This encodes CASSFQPGLIQYGYTF.

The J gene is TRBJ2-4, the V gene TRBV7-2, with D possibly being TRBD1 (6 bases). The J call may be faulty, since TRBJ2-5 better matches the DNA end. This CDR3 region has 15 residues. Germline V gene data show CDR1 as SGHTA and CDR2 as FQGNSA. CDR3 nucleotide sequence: TGTGCCAGCATCGAACAGGGAACTAATCAAGAGACCCAGTACTTC. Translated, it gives CASIEQGTNQETQYF.

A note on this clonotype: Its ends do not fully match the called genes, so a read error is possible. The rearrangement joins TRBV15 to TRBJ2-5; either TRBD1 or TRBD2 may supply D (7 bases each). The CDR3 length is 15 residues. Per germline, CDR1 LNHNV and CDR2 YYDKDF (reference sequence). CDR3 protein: CATSSKTGEGETQYF. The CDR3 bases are TGTGCCACTAGCAGTAAAACAGGGGAGGGGGAGACCCAGTACTTC. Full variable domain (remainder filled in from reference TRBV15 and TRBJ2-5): DAMVIQNPRYQVTQFGKPVTLSCSQTLNHNVMYWYQQKSSQAPKLLFHYYDKDFNNEADTPDNFQSRRPNTSFCFLDIRSPGLGDTAMYLCATSSKTGEGETQYFGPGTRLLVL.

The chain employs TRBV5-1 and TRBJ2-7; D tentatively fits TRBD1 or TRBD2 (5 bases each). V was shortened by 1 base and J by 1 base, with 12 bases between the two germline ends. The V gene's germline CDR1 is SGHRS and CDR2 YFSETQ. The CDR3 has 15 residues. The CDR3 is CASSLQRDGSYEQYF. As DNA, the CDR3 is TGCGCCAGCAGCTTGCAAAGGGACGGGTCCTACGAGCAGTACTTC. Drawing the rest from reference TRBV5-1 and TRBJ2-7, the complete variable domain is KAGVTQTPRYLIKTRGQQVTLSCSPISGHRSVSWYQQTPGQGLQFLFEYFSETQRNKGNFPGRFSGRQFSNSRSEMNVSTLELGDSALYLCASSLQRDGSYEQYFGPGTRLTVT.

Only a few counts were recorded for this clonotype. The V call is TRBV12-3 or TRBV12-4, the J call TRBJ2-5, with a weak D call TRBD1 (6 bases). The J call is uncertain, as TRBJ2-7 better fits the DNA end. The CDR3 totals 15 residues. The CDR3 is CASSPSRTANYEQYF. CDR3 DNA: TGTGCCAGCAGCCCAAGTAGGACAGCGAACTACGAGCAGTACTTC.